This is a list of T cell receptor beta chains from one sample in a study of shared clonotypes between healthy human individuals. The protocol was immunoSEQ multiplex PCR, while the TCRdb copy is restricted to in-frame clones and leaves out a portion. The repertoire has under 350,000 clones, 80% to 90% of them found once; the top ten carry roughly 16%. Sequencing was performed on memory CD8+ T cells sorted from blood. These receptors all stem from a young man in good health. CDR3s include the opening cysteine and the closing phenylalanine or tryptophan. Fields, in order: CDR3 length, D gene, V gene, J gene, clone size, CDR3 protein, CDR3 DNA. A D gene is named only where the DNA matches it firmly. Expanded clones get a size class; other rows say once, few or many, or leave the size out.

len: 17; d_gene: TRBD2; v_gene: TRBV5-6; j_gene: TRBJ2-1; abundance: once; CDR3aa: CASSFWVGLAMGNEQFF; CDR3nt: TGTGCCAGCAGCTTTTGGGTAGGACTAGCGATGGGCAATGAGCAGTTCTTC
len: 15; d_gene: TRBD1; v_gene: TRBV9; j_gene: TRBJ2-7; abundance: NA; CDR3aa: CASSPTGGVYDEQYF; CDR3nt: TGTGCCAGCAGCCCTACAGGGGGAGTCTACGACGAGCAGTACTTC
len: 13; d_gene: NA; v_gene: TRBV4-3; j_gene: TRBJ2-7; abundance: NA; CDR3aa: CASSQEIRYEQYF; CDR3nt: TGCGCCAGCAGCCAAGAGATAAGATACGAGCAGTACTTC
len: 13; d_gene: NA; v_gene: TRBV2; j_gene: TRBJ2-1; abundance: NA; CDR3aa: CASSGGLYNEQFF; CDR3nt: TGTGCCAGCAGTGGGGGGCTCTACAATGAGCAGTTCTTC
len: 16; d_gene: NA; v_gene: TRBV5-6; j_gene: TRBJ2-5; abundance: NA; CDR3aa: CASSFPGGGVKETQYF; CDR3nt: TGTGCCAGCAGCTTCCCCGGGGGCGGAGTCAAAGAGACCCAGTACTTC
len: 20; d_gene: NA; v_gene: TRBV4-3; j_gene: TRBJ1-2; abundance: NA; CDR3aa: CASSQEWGGVPPRTNYGYTF; CDR3nt: TGCGCCAGCAGCCAAGAATGGGGTGGTGTACCGCCCCGGACTAACTATGGCTACACCTTC
len: 14; d_gene: NA; v_gene: TRBV29-1; j_gene: TRBJ2-1; abundance: NA; CDR3aa: CSALTWSSYNEQFF; CDR3nt: TGCAGCGCCCTTACCTGGAGCTCCTACAATGAGCAGTTCTTC
len: 13; d_gene: TRBD1; v_gene: TRBV14; j_gene: TRBJ1-2; abundance: NA; CDR3aa: CASSKGQGYGYTF; CDR3nt: TGTGCCAGCAGCAAGGGACAGGGGTATGGCTACACCTTC
len: 16; d_gene: NA; v_gene: TRBV7-9; j_gene: TRBJ1-4; abundance: once; CDR3aa: CASSFPEGGNNEKLFF; CDR3nt: TGTGCCAGCAGCTTTCCCGAGGGGGGTAATAATGAAAAACTGTTTTTT
len: 13; d_gene: NA; v_gene: TRBV29-1; j_gene: TRBJ2-7; abundance: NA; CDR3aa: CSVAPSLTGEQYF; CDR3nt: TGCAGCGTTGCCCCCAGCCTTACGGGCGAGCAGTACTTC
len: 15; d_gene: NA; v_gene: TRBV7-2; j_gene: TRBJ2-7; abundance: NA; CDR3aa: CASSFWLLGSYEQYF; CDR3nt: TGTGCCAGCAGCTTCTGGCTCCTAGGCTCCTACGAGCAGTACTTC
len: 14; d_gene: NA; v_gene: TRBV27; j_gene: TRBJ2-2; abundance: NA; CDR3aa: CASSLGVGTGELFF; CDR3nt: TGTGCCAGCAGCCTAGGGGTCGGGACCGGGGAGCTGTTTTTT
len: 15; d_gene: NA; v_gene: TRBV5-1; j_gene: TRBJ2-4; abundance: NA; CDR3aa: CASSLPQEAKNIQYF; CDR3nt: TGCGCCAGCAGCTTGCCTCAGGAAGCCAAAAACATTCAGTACTTC
len: 13; d_gene: TRBD2; v_gene: TRBV2; j_gene: TRBJ2-5; abundance: NA; CDR3aa: CASSISGGETQYF; CDR3nt: TGTGCCAGCAGCATCTCGGGGGGAGAGACCCAGTACTTC
len: 19; d_gene: TRBD2; v_gene: TRBV10-3; j_gene: TRBJ2-3; abundance: NA; CDR3aa: CAISDNPVLAGVRADTQYF; CDR3nt: TGTGCCATCAGCGATAATCCAGTACTAGCGGGAGTTAGGGCAGATACGCAGTATTTT
len: 13; d_gene: NA; v_gene: TRBV28; j_gene: TRBJ2-1; abundance: NA; CDR3aa: CASSLSSIHEQFF; CDR3nt: TGTGCCAGCAGTTTATCTAGCATCCATGAGCAGTTCTTC
len: 15; d_gene: NA; v_gene: TRBV4-2; j_gene: TRBJ2-5; abundance: few; CDR3aa: CASSQVGAVQETQYF; CDR3nt: TGTGCCAGCAGCCAAGTTGGGGCTGTCCAAGAGACCCAGTACTTC
len: 16; d_gene: TRBD1; v_gene: TRBV2; j_gene: TRBJ2-7; abundance: NA; CDR3aa: CASSINRGSSSYEQYF; CDR3nt: TGTGCCAGCAGTATTAACAGGGGGTCGAGCTCCTACGAGCAGTACTTC
len: 14; d_gene: NA; v_gene: TRBV10-3; j_gene: TRBJ2-2; abundance: NA; CDR3aa: CATQGDTNTGELFF; CDR3nt: TGTGCCACACAGGGAGATACGAACACCGGGGAGCTGTTTTTT
len: 16; d_gene: NA; v_gene: TRBV27; j_gene: TRBJ1-6; abundance: NA; CDR3aa: CASRPAPPDYNSPLHF; CDR3nt: TGTGCCAGCAGACCGGCCCCCCCAGACTATAATTCACCCCTCCACTTT
len: 17; d_gene: TRBD2; v_gene: TRBV4-2; j_gene: TRBJ2-2; abundance: NA; CDR3aa: CASSPGGLAPITGELFF; CDR3nt: TGTGCCAGCAGCCCAGGGGGACTAGCTCCAATCACCGGGGAGCTGTTTTTT
len: 17; d_gene: TRBD2; v_gene: TRBV9; j_gene: TRBJ2-1; abundance: NA; CDR3aa: CASSGERLAGKGDEQFF; CDR3nt: TGTGCCAGCAGCGGCGAGAGACTAGCGGGAAAAGGAGATGAGCAGTTCTTC
len: 14; d_gene: NA; v_gene: TRBV14; j_gene: TRBJ2-7; abundance: NA; CDR3aa: CASSQGDFSYEQYF; CDR3nt: TGTGCCAGCAGCCAAGGCGACTTTTCCTACGAGCAGTACTTC
len: 14; d_gene: NA; v_gene: TRBV6-5; j_gene: TRBJ2-3; abundance: NA; CDR3aa: CASSYVAESDTQYF; CDR3nt: TGTGCCAGCAGTTACGTGGCGGAGTCAGATACGCAGTATTTT
len: 18; d_gene: NA; v_gene: TRBV5-4; j_gene: TRBJ2-3; abundance: NA; CDR3aa: CASSSEALRGVSTDTQYF; CDR3nt: TGTGCCAGCAGCTCCGAGGCCCTGCGGGGTGTTAGCACAGATACGCAGTATTTT
len: 15; d_gene: NA; v_gene: TRBV5-3; j_gene: TRBJ2-2; abundance: NA; CDR3aa: CARSISGPPTGELFF; CDR3nt: TGTGCCAGAAGCATTTCCGGGCCCCCCACCGGGGAGCTGTTTTTT
len: 13; d_gene: NA; v_gene: TRBV6-5; j_gene: TRBJ1-1; abundance: NA; CDR3aa: CASRPGVNTEAFF; CDR3nt: TGTGCCAGCAGGCCCGGGGTAAACACTGAAGCTTTCTTT
len: 11; d_gene: NA; v_gene: TRBV11-2; j_gene: TRBJ2-3; abundance: NA; CDR3aa: CASSLWNTQYF; CDR3nt: TGTGCCAGCAGCTTATGGAATACGCAGTATTTT
len: 14; d_gene: NA; v_gene: TRBV5-6; j_gene: TRBJ2-2; abundance: NA; CDR3aa: CASSLQGNAGELFF; CDR3nt: TGTGCCAGCAGCTTGCAGGGGAATGCCGGGGAGCTGTTTTTT
len: 13; d_gene: NA; v_gene: TRBV5-6; j_gene: TRBJ2-7; abundance: NA; CDR3aa: CASSLDRNFEQYF; CDR3nt: TGTGCCAGCAGCTTGGATAGGAATTTCGAGCAGTACTTC
len: 15; d_gene: TRBD2; v_gene: TRBV27; j_gene: TRBJ2-1; abundance: NA; CDR3aa: CASSLTSDSYNEQFF; CDR3nt: TGTGCCAGCAGTTTGACTAGCGACTCCTACAATGAGCAGTTCTTC
len: 12; d_gene: NA; v_gene: TRBV6-5; j_gene: TRBJ1-1; abundance: NA; CDR3aa: CASSSPHTEAFF; CDR3nt: TGTGCCAGCAGTTCTCCCCACACTGAAGCTTTCTTT
len: 17; d_gene: NA; v_gene: TRBV9; j_gene: TRBJ1-2; abundance: NA; CDR3aa: CASSSGRKITMVDGYTF; CDR3nt: TGTGCCAGCAGCTCGGGACGGAAAATAACTATGGTGGATGGCTACACCTTC
len: 14; d_gene: TRBD1; v_gene: TRBV2; j_gene: TRBJ2-7; abundance: NA; CDR3aa: CASSEADRVYEQYF; CDR3nt: TGTGCCAGCAGTGAAGCCGACAGGGTATACGAGCAGTACTTC
len: 17; d_gene: TRBD2; v_gene: TRBV4-2; j_gene: TRBJ2-7; abundance: NA; CDR3aa: CASSLNMGLAGKYEQYF; CDR3nt: TGTGCCAGCAGCCTAAATATGGGACTAGCGGGAAAGTACGAGCAGTACTTC
len: 16; d_gene: NA; v_gene: TRBV6-6; j_gene: TRBJ2-1; abundance: NA; CDR3aa: CASSYIWESSYNEQFF; CDR3nt: TGTGCCAGCAGTTACATCTGGGAAAGCTCCTACAATGAGCAGTTCTTC
len: 14; d_gene: NA; v_gene: TRBV30; j_gene: TRBJ1-2; abundance: NA; CDR3aa: CAWSVAYGYYGYTF; CDR3nt: TGTGCCTGGAGTGTAGCATACGGGTACTATGGCTACACCTTC
len: 15; d_gene: NA; v_gene: TRBV28; j_gene: TRBJ1-4; abundance: NA; CDR3aa: CASSLTSPYREKLFF; CDR3nt: TGTGCCAGCAGCTTGACCTCCCCTTACAGAGAAAAACTGTTTTTT
len: 16; d_gene: NA; v_gene: TRBV6-6; j_gene: TRBJ2-2; abundance: NA; CDR3aa: CASSSGLSVGTGELFF; CDR3nt: TGTGCCAGCAGCTCGGGCCTCTCAGTCGGGACCGGGGAGCTGTTTTTT
len: 15; d_gene: NA; v_gene: TRBV7-9; j_gene: TRBJ2-7; abundance: NA; CDR3aa: CASSLLQGLPYEQYF; CDR3nt: TGTGCCAGCAGCTTACTGCAGGGGCTTCCCTACGAGCAGTACTTC
len: 15; d_gene: NA; v_gene: TRBV5-5; j_gene: TRBJ1-2; abundance: NA; CDR3aa: CASSWPSEGSYGYTF; CDR3nt: TGTGCCAGCAGCTGGCCCAGTGAGGGATCATATGGCTACACCTTC
len: 13; d_gene: NA; v_gene: TRBV10-3; j_gene: TRBJ1-1; abundance: NA; CDR3aa: CAIQTPMNTEAFF; CDR3nt: TGTGCCATTCAGACACCTATGAACACTGAAGCTTTCTTT
len: 14; d_gene: TRBD2; v_gene: TRBV7-9; j_gene: TRBJ2-7; abundance: NA; CDR3aa: CASSFIAGVDEQYF; CDR3nt: TGTGCCAGCAGCTTCATAGCGGGAGTCGACGAGCAGTACTTC
len: 16; d_gene: NA; v_gene: TRBV27; j_gene: TRBJ2-7; abundance: NA; CDR3aa: CASSPGWRARSYEQYF; CDR3nt: TGTGCCAGCAGCCCTGGGTGGCGGGCACGCTCCTACGAGCAGTACTTC
len: 16; d_gene: NA; v_gene: TRBV9; j_gene: TRBJ2-7; abundance: NA; CDR3aa: CASSVGSGGDSYEQYF; CDR3nt: TGTGCCAGCAGCGTAGGGAGCGGAGGGGACTCCTACGAGCAGTACTTC
len: 16; d_gene: TRBD2; v_gene: TRBV10-2; j_gene: TRBJ2-3; abundance: NA; CDR3aa: CASSSSSGGRTDTQYF; CDR3nt: TGCGCCAGCAGTTCCAGTAGCGGGGGGCGCACAGATACGCAGTATTTT
len: 15; d_gene: TRBD1; v_gene: TRBV4-1; j_gene: TRBJ1-2; abundance: NA; CDR3aa: CASSQGTAGGDGYTF; CDR3nt: TGCGCCAGCAGCCAAGGGACCGCAGGGGGCGATGGCTACACCTTC
len: 14; d_gene: TRBD1; v_gene: TRBV27; j_gene: TRBJ2-7; abundance: NA; CDR3aa: CASSFKGGGYEQYF; CDR3nt: TGTGCCAGCAGTTTTAAAGGGGGCGGGTACGAGCAGTACTTC
len: 15; d_gene: TRBD2; v_gene: TRBV6-4; j_gene: TRBJ2-1; abundance: NA; CDR3aa: CASSLTSVGANEQFF; CDR3nt: TGTGCCAGCAGCCTCACTAGCGTTGGGGCCAATGAGCAGTTCTTC
len: 14; d_gene: NA; v_gene: TRBV27; j_gene: TRBJ2-1; abundance: NA; CDR3aa: CASSSRTTYNEQFF; CDR3nt: TGTGCCAGCAGTTCTAGGACCACTTACAATGAGCAGTTCTTC
len: 15; d_gene: NA; v_gene: TRBV5-4; j_gene: TRBJ1-1; abundance: NA; CDR3aa: CASSSPGHLNTEAFF; CDR3nt: TGTGCCAGCAGCTCACCCGGACACTTGAACACTGAAGCTTTCTTT
len: 13; d_gene: NA; v_gene: TRBV6-5; j_gene: TRBJ2-1; abundance: NA; CDR3aa: CASSAQGGNEQFF; CDR3nt: TGTGCCAGCAGTGCCCAAGGTGGGAATGAGCAGTTCTTC